Listed here are 8 T cell receptor beta chains from one sample, sequenced in a study of T cell responses to AZD1222 COVID-19 vaccine. This table comes from immunoSEQ multiplex PCR, and its TCRdb copy is limited to in-frame clones, with some not included. Of just under 75,000 clones in the sample, roughly 80% were seen once. The starting material was peripheral blood, obtained 28 days after the second AZD1222 dose. All receptors come from an adult who received the AZD1222 COVID-19 vaccine.

This rearrangement joins TRBV7-6 to TRBJ2-5; 11 positions agree with TRBD2. CDR3 length: 15 amino acids. V dropped 5 bases and J dropped 4; count of bases not matched to a gene: 6. Germline loops: CDR1 SGHVS, CDR2 FNYEAQ. Written as DNA, the CDR3 is TGTGCCAGCAGCCGTCGACTAGCGGGGACAGAGACCCAGTACTTC. It specifies CASSRRLAGTETQYF.

The chain employs TRBV3-1 (or the pseudogene TRBV3-2) and TRBJ2-7; D is perhaps TRBD1 (6 bases). This CDR3 spans 11 amino acids. Germline CDR1 and CDR2: LGHDT and YNNKEL (reference sequence). V shed 4 bases and J shed 6 bases, with 7 bases lying between them. CDR3: CASSLQGEQYF. The DNA for the CDR3 is TGTGCCAGCAGCCTACAGGGCGAGCAGTACTTC.

V and J are TRBV15 and TRBJ2-7; 9 bases line up with TRBD1. Germline V gives CDR1 LNHNV, CDR2 YYDKDF (reference sequence). There are 12 residues in the CDR3. V lost 5 bases to trimming and J lost 4 bases; unmatched junction nucleotides: 0. The CDR3 loop is CATSGQGYEQYF. The CDR3 DNA follows: TGTGCCACCAGCGGACAGGGGTACGAGCAGTACTTC.

This clone was seen a single time. The chain employs TRBV15 and TRBJ1-2, with D uncertain. This CDR3 has 12 residues. CDR1 is LNHNV and CDR2 is YYDKDF in the germline V gene (reference sequence). Trimming removed 3 bases from V and 10 bases from J, with 12 bases in between. CDR3 residues: CATSRVGIYYTF. In nucleotides, the CDR3 is TGTGCCACCAGCAGGGTGGGGATTTACTACACCTTC.

The chain carries TRBV27 and TRBJ2-4; 7 bases map to TRBD1. This CDR3 is built from 14 residues. The germline V gene encodes CDR1 MNHEY and CDR2 SMNVEV (reference sequence). Trimming removed 5 bases from V and 7 bases from J; junction bases left unmatched: 8. CDR3 region: CASSVVGGRNIQYF. The CDR3 DNA is TGTGCCAGCAGTGTTGTAGGGGGCCGCAACATTCAGTACTTC.

This clone was found a few times. The J gene is TRBJ2-7, the V gene TRBV9, with 11 nucleotides matching TRBD1. Germline trimming cut 0 bases from V and 5 bases from J; bases unmatched to any gene: 1. The CDR3 is 14 amino acids. The V gene's germline CDR1 is SGDLS and CDR2 YYNGEE. Here the CDR3 DNA reads TGTGCCAGCAGCGTAGGGGACAGGGGGAACGAGCAGTACTTC. As protein: CASSVGDRGNEQYF. Looking up the rest from reference TRBV9 and TRBJ2-7 gives the full variable domain: DSGVTQTPKHLITATGQRVTLRCSPRSGDLSVYWYQQSLDQGLQFLIQYYNGEERAKGNILERFSAQQFPDLHSELNLSSLELGDSALYFCASSVGDRGNEQYFGPGTRLTVT.

V usage is TRBV21-1 and J usage is TRBJ2-2; the D segment call TRBD1 is taken from the table without a DNA check. TRBV21-1 is shown as a pseudogene. The CDR3 is made up of 16 amino acids. CDR3 sequence (DNA): TGTGCCAGCACCCCTACTCTGGACAGGAACACCGGGGAGCTGTTTTTT. This encodes CASTPTLDRNTGELFF.

J is TRBJ2-3 and V is TRBV18, with 8 positions matching TRBD2. V lost 3 bases to trimming and J lost 0 bases; unmatched junction nucleotides: 5. The CDR3 has 16 residues. Germline values: CDR1 KGHSH, CDR2 LQKENI. Written as DNA, the CDR3 is TGTGCCAGCTCACCCAAACTAGCGGCGAGCACAGATACGCAGTATTTT. The encoded protein is CASSPKLAASTDTQYF.